These 3 T cell receptor beta chains were all obtained from the same sample, sequenced in a study of blood T cell repertoires in COVID-19. Repertoires were generated with immunoSEQ multiplex PCR, while TCRdb's copy carries only in-frame clones and drops some. The sample consists of around 130,000 clones, 65% to 90% of them appearing once. Sequenced input: peripheral blood. The receptors derive from a human donor in a cohort sampled during active COVID-19.

The chain links TRBV12-5 to TRBJ1-6, with D unresolved. Germline loops: CDR1 LGHNT, CDR2 FRNRAP. V was pared by 6 bases and J by 10 bases, with 10 bases between. The CDR3 sequence is 12 residues long. The CDR3 spells CASGQGRSPLHF. The CDR3 DNA reads TGTGCTAGTGGCCAAGGGAGGTCACCCCTCCACTTT.

The V call is TRBV5-1, the J call TRBJ2-7; possible D gene TRBD1, 5 bases. Germline CDR1 reads SGHRS; CDR2 reads YFSETQ. CDR3 length: 15 amino acids. V was shortened by 2 bases and J by 3 bases, with 15 bases between the two germline ends. CDR3 sequence: CASSLSLSGNYEQYF. The CDR3, as DNA: TGCGCCAGCAGCTTAAGTTTGTCAGGGAACTACGAGCAGTACTTC.

This clone showed up just a few times. This chain links TRBV14 with TRBJ2-7; a possible D gene is TRBD2 (6 bases). Looked up from germline, CDR1 is SGHDN and CDR2 is FVKESK. The CDR3 has 18 amino acids. V was clipped by 4 bases and J by 2 bases, with 24 bases between them. The CDR3 loop is CASSPRQPGLPNTYEQYF. The DNA of the CDR3 is TGTGCCAGCAGCCCGAGGCAACCGGGACTCCCAAATACCTACGAGCAGTACTTC.